Presented here are 3 T cell receptor beta chains from one specimen sequenced in a study of neoadjuvant anti-PD-1 for oral cavity cancer. Sequencing was performed with immunoSEQ multiplex PCR; in TCRdb, only in-frame clones are kept and a portion is missing. The table has about 15,000 clones, around 40% seen once. Time point given: after neoadjuvant nivolumab, at surgical resection. The specimen was tumor tissue, collected after nivolumab (anti-PD-1) treatment. The source of these receptors is a person between 40 and 85 years old with oral cavity squamous cell carcinoma.

The chain is built from TRBV5-4 and TRBJ1-2; D not resolved. The CDR3 is made up of 14 amino acids. Trimming took off 4 bases at V and 1 base at J, with 11 bases between the two ends. Germline CDR1 and CDR2: SGHNT and YYREEE (reference sequence). The CDR3 region is CASSPSQLNYGYTF. CDR3 sequence (DNA): TGTGCCAGCAGCCCCTCCCAGCTTAACTATGGCTACACCTTC.

V and J are TRBV10-3 and TRBJ1-5; D is possibly TRBD1 (5 bases). Germline loops: CDR1 ENHRY, CDR2 SYGVKD. Trimming left V 5 bases short and J 3 bases short, with 14 bases between. This CDR3 comprises 15 residues. The CDR3 is CAISFGGGDNQPQHF. The DNA for the CDR3 is TGTGCCATCAGTTTCGGAGGAGGGGACAATCAGCCCCAGCATTTT.

In the case of this clone: A far bigger clonotype differs at one base, so this is likely a read error. The chain combines TRBV5-1 with TRBJ2-7; tentatively, D is TRBD1 (6 bases). The CDR3 loop spans 15 amino acids. Germline V lookup: CDR1 SGHRS, CDR2 YFSETQ. Trimming removed 2 bases from V and 2 bases from J, with 14 bases in between. The CDR3 reads CASSLGRTATYEQYF. DNA of the CDR3: TGCGCCAGCAGCTTAGGGCGGACAGCAACCTACGAGCAGTACTTC.